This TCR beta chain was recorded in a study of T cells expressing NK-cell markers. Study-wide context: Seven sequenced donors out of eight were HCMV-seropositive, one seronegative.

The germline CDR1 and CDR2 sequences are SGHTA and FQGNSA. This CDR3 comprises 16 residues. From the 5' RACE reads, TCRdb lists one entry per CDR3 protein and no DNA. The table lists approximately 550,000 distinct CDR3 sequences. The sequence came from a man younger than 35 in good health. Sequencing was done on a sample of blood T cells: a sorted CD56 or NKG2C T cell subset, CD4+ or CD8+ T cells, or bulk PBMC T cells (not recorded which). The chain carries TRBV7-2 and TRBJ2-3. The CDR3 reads CASSLNSPTSTDTQYF.